This T cell receptor beta chain was recovered during a study of OX40 agonist ivuxolimab in advanced cancers. Study-wide background: An agonistic anti-OX40 (CD134) antibody, ivuxolimab, was used to treat the patients.

Overall study findings and caveats: In the 0.1 to 3.0 mg/kg range, CD4+ and CD8+ blood T cells had expanded clonally by week 6.

The germline CDR1 and CDR2 sequences are MDHEN and SYDVKM. V trimming: 6 bases; J trimming: 5 bases; junction bases outside the gene matches: 9. The CDR3 is made up of 15 amino acids. Libraries were prepared by immunoSEQ multiplex PCR; TCRdb keeps only in-frame clonotypes and omits some of them. The data hold about 100,000 clones, with 90% observed a single time. As to this clone: The antigen is unknown.

Source: CD4+ or CD8+ T cells sorted from blood, taken in a trial of the OX40 agonist ivuxolimab. This sequence originates from an adult with an advanced solid tumor such as melanoma, head and neck, liver or kidney cancer. The chain has TRBV28 and TRBJ1-5, with 8 nucleotides matching TRBD1. This chain's CDR3 is CASSLGQGTDQPQHF. The DNA for the CDR3 is TGTGCCAGCAGCCTTGGACAGGGAACGGATCAGCCCCAGCATTTT.